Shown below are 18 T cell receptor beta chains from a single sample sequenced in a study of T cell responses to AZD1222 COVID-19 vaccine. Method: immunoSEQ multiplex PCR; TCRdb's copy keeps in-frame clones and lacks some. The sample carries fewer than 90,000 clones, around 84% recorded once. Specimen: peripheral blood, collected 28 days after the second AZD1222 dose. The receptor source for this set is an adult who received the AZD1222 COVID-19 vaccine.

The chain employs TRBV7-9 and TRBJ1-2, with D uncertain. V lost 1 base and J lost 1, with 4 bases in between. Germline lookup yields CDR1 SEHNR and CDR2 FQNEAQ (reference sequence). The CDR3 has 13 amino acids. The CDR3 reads CASSLVNNYGYTF. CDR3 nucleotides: TGTGCCAGCAGCTTAGTCAATAACTATGGCTACACCTTC.

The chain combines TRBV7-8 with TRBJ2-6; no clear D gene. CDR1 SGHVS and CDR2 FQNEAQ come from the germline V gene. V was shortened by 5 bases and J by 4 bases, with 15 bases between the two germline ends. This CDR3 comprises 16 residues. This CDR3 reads CASSNPGRVGANVLTF. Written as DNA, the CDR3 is TGTGCCAGCAGCAATCCCGGGCGCGTGGGGGCCAACGTCCTGACTTTC.

CDR3 residues: CASSTRVLEQPQHF. The CDR3, as DNA: TGTGCCAGCAGTACCAGGGTTTTGGAGCAGCCCCAGCATTTT. This rearrangement joins TRBV27 to TRBJ1-5; tentatively, D is TRBD1 (5 bases). This CDR3 contains 14 residues. V was shortened by 5 bases and J by 7 bases, with 15 bases between the two germline ends. Per germline, CDR1 MNHEY and CDR2 SMNVEV (reference sequence).

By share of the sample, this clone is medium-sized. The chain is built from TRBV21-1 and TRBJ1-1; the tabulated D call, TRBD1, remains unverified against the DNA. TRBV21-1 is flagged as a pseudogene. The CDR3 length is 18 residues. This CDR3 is CASSKRHSRRRLNTEAFF. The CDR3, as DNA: TGTGCCAGCAGCAAACGTCATTCGCGCCGCAGGCTGAACACTGAAGCTTTCTTT.

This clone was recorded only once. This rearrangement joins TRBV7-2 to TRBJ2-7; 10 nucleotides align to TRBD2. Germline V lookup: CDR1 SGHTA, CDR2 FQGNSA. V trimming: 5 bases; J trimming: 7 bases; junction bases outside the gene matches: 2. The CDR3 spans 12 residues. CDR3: CASSKREGEQYF. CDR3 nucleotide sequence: TGTGCCAGCAGCAAGCGGGAGGGGGAGCAGTACTTC.

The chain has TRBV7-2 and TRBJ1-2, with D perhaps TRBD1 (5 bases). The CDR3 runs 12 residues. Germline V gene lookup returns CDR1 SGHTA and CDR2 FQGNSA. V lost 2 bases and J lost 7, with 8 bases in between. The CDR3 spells CASSLSQGGYTF. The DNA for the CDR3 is TGTGCCAGCAGCTTAAGCCAGGGTGGCTACACCTTC.

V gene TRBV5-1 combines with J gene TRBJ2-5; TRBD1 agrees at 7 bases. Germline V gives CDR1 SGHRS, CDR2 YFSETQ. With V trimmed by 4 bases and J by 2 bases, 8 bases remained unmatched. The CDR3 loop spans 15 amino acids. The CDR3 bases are TGCGCCAGCAGCCTCCGACAGGGAGTGCAAGAGACCCAGTACTTC. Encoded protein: CASSLRQGVQETQYF.

The CDR3 here is CASRRTAGEPSGNTIYF. The CDR3 DNA sequence: TGTGCCAGCAGACGGACAGCCGGTGAACCCTCTGGAAACACCATATATTTT. This rearrangement joins TRBV19 to TRBJ1-3, with a possible D match to TRBD1 (6 bases). The CDR3 is 17 residues long. The V gene's germline CDR1 is LNHDA and CDR2 SQIVND (reference sequence). V dropped 9 bases and J dropped 0 bases, with 21 bases sitting between them.

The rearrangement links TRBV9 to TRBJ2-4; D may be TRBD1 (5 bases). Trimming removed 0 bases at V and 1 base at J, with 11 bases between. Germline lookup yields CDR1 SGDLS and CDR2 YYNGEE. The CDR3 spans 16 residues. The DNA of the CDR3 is TGTGCCAGCAGCGTAGCAGGGTCGAATGCCAAAAACATTCAGTACTTC. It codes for CASSVAGSNAKNIQYF.

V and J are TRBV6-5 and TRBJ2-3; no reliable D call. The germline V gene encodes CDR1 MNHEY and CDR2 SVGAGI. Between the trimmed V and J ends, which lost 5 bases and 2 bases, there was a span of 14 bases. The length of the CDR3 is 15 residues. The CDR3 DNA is TGTGCCAGCAGTCCCCATCAGGATAACACAGATACGCAGTATTTT. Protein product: CASSPHQDNTDTQYF.

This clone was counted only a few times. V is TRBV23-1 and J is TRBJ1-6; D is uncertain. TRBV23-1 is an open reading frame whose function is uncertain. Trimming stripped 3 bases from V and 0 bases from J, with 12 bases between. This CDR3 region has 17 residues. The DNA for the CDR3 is TGCGCCAGCAGTCAGAACACTAGAAGCTCCTATAATTCACCCCTCCACTTT. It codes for CASSQNTRSSYNSPLHF.

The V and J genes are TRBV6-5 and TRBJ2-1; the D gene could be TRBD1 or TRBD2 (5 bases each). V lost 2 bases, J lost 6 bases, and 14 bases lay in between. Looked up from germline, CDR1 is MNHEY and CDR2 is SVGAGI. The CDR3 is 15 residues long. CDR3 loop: CASSYLQGDFNEQFF. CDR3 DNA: TGTGCCAGCAGTTACCTCCAGGGAGATTTCAATGAGCAGTTCTTC.

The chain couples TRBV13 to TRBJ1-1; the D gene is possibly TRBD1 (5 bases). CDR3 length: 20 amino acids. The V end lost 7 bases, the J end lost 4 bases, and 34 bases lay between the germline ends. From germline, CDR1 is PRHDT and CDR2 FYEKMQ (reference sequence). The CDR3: CASNFHPGRGAASVSTEAFF. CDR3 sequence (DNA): TGTGCCAGCAACTTCCATCCCGGGAGAGGGGCGGCTTCTGTGAGCACTGAAGCTTTCTTT.

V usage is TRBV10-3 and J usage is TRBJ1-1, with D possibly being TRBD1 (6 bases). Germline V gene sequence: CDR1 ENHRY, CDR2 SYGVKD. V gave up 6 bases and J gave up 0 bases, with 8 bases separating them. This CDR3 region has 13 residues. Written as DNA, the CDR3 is TGTGCCATCAGGGGGACACTGAACACTGAAGCTTTCTTT. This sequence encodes CAIRGTLNTEAFF.

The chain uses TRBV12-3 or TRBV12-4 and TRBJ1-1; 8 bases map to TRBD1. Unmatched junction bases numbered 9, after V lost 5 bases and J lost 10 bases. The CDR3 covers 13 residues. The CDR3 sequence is CASSTQGAIGAFF. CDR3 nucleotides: TGTGCCAGCAGTACTCAGGGGGCGATCGGAGCTTTCTTT.

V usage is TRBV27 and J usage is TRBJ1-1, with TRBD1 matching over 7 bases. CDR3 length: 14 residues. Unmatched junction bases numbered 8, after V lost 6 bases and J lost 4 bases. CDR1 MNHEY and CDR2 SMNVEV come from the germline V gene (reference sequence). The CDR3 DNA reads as TGTGCCAGCAGCAGACAGGGTTTTAGCACTGAAGCTTTCTTT. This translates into CASSRQGFSTEAFF.

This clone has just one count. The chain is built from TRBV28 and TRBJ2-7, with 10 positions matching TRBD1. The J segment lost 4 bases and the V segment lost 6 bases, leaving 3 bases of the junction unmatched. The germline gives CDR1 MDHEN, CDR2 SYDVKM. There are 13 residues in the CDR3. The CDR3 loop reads CASRDRGKYEQYF. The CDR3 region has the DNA TGTGCCAGCAGGGACAGGGGGAAATACGAGCAGTACTTC.

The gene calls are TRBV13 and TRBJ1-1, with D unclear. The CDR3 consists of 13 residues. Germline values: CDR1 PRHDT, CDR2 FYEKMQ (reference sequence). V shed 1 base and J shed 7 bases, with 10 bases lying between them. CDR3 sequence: CASSLASGREAFF. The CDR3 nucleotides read TGTGCCAGCAGCTTAGCCTCGGGCCGTGAAGCTTTCTTT.